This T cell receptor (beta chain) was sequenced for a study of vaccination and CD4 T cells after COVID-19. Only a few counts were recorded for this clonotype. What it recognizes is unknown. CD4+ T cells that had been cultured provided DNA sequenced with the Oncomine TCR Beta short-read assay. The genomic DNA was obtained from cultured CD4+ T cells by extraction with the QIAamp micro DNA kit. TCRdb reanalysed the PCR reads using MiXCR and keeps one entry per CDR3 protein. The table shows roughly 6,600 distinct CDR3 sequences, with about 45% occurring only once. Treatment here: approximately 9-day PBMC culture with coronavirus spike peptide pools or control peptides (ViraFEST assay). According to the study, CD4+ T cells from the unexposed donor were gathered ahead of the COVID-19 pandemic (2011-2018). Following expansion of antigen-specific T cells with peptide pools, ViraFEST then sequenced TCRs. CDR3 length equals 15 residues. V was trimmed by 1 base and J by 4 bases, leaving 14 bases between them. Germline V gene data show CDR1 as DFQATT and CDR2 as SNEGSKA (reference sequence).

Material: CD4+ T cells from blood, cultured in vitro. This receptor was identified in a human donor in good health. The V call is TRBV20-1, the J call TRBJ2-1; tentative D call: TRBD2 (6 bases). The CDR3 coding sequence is TGCAGTGCTAGAGCGGCTGGGGGGAGGTACAATGAGCAGTTCTTC. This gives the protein CSARAAGGRYNEQFF.